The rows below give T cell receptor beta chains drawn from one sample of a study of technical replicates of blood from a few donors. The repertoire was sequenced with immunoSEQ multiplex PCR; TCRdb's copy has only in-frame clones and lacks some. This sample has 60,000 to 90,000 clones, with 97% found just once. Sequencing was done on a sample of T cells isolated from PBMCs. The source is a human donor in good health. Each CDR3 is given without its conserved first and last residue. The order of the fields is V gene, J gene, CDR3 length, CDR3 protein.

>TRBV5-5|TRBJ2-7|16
ASSLTPSGGESSYEQY
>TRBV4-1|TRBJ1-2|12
ASSRDRGVYGYT
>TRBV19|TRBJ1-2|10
ASSPRGDGYT
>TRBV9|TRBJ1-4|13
ASSTRDRLGEKLF
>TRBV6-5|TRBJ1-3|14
ASSYAGRPTGNTIY
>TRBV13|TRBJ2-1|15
ASSLFERASSYNEQF
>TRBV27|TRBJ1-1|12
ASSLGGMNTEAF
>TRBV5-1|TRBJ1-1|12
ASSLEGQGLGAF
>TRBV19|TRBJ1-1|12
ASSIDRISPGAF
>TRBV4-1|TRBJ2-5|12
ASSHGQGSETQY
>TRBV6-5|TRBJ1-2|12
ASSYSPGGNGYT
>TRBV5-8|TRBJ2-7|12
ASSLQGQPHEQY
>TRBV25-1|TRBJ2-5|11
ASSEGGFETQY
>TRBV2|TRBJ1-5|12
ASSPGTGRWPQH
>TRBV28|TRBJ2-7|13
ASSPPGTGTYEQY
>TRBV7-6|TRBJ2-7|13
ASSPAKDSSYEQY
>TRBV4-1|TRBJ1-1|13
ASSRLAGAHTEAF
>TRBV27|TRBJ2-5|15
ASSPTRWQGIQETQY
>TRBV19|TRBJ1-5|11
ASNFLGAQPQH
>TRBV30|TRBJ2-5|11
AWSLDVRETQY
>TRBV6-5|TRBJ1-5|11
ASSYRQKEPQH
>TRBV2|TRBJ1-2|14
ASSAPLGGGRDGYT
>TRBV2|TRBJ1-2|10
ASSDRGYGYT
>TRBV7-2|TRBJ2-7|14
ASSLSRGQGSYEQY
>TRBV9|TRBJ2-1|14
ASSVEMGLAGNEQF
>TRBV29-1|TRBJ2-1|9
SVVTTREQF
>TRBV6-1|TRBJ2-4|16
ASSEESGGGLAKNIQY
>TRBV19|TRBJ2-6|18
ASSRSPGVEILSGANVLT
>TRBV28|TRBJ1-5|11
ASRSTGDQPQH
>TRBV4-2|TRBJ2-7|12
ASSRTGTDYEQY
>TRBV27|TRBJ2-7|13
ASSLYAGALHEQY
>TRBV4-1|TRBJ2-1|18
ASSRNLAGGLTSSYNEQF
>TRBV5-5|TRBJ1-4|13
ASSLEGTGFPELF